This T cell receptor (beta chain) was sequenced for a study of blood T cell repertoires in COVID-19. Study-level information: T cells, B-cell-depleted T cells, or PBMCs provided the cDNA or gDNA that served as material.

Authors' methods: Reference gene primer amplification gave estimated nucleated cell counts. Assay used: immunoSEQ multiplex PCR; TCRdb lists only in-frame clones, some missing. Clonal size and the V and J genes are those of that table, whereas D and trimming came from the DNA. Found here are about 200,000 clones, 94% of them singletons; the top ten hold about 0.76%. The CDR3 length is 16 residues. The junction had 7 bases not matched to a gene; V was cut back by 4 bases and J by 1 base. The germline gives CDR1 SGHDT, CDR2 YYEEEE. This sequence originates from a man younger than 40 with COVID-19, enrolled during active disease. The sequenced sample was peripheral blood. The gene calls are TRBV5-6 and TRBJ2-2; 7 bases fit TRBD2. CDR3 in DNA: TGTGCCAGCAGCCCCGCGGCGGGGGAGAACACCGGGGAGCTGTTTTTT. It translates to CASSPAAGENTGELFF.